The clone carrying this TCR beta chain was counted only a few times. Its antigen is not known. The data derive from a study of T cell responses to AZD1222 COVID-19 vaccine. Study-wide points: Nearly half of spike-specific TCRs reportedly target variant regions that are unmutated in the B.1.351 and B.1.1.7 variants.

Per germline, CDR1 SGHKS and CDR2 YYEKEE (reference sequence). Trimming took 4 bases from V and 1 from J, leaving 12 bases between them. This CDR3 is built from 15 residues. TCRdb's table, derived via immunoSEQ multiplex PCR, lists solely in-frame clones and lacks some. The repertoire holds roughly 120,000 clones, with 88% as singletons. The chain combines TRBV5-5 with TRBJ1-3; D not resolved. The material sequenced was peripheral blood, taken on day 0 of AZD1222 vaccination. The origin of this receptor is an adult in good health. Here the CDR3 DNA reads TGTGCCAGCAGCCCCTCGACCAGTTCTGGAAACACCATATATTTT. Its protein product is CASSPSTSSGNTIYF.